A selection of T cell receptor beta chains follows, all from one sample in a study of blood T cell repertoires in COVID-19. The method was immunoSEQ multiplex PCR; TCRdb's version includes in-frame clones alone and lacks a portion of them. The sample lists approximately 240,000 clones; about 83% were seen once. The sample was peripheral blood. These receptors all stem from a woman aged 25 to 39 with COVID-19, enrolled during active disease. Both conserved end residues are part of each CDR3. A D gene is named only where the DNA matches it firmly. Some rows have no size entry. The others give once, few or many, or a class for an expanded clone.

>TRBV19|TRBJ1-1|14|.|.
CASSISHVPTEAFF
TGTGCCAGTAGTATTAGCCACGTTCCAACTGAAGCTTTCTTT
>TRBV7-2|TRBJ2-2|15|.|.
CASSASAANTGELFF
TGTGCCAGCAGCGCCTCAGCGGCAAACACCGGGGAGCTGTTTTTT
>TRBV9|TRBJ2-1|16|.|TRBD2
CASSASGGPSYNEQFF
TGTGCCAGCAGCGCTAGCGGGGGGCCTTCCTACAATGAGCAGTTCTTC
>TRBV4-1|TRBJ2-2|15|once|.
CASRSESVGTGELFF
TGCGCCAGCCGGAGTGAAAGCGTGGGTACCGGGGAGCTGTTTTTT
>TRBV18|TRBJ2-1|13|.|.
CASSPTISDEQFF
TGTGCCAGCTCACCAACCATCTCGGATGAGCAGTTCTTC
>TRBV28|TRBJ1-1|17|.|.
CASTLVRYPGLNTEAFF
TGTGCCAGCACTTTAGTCAGGTACCCAGGGTTAAACACTGAAGCTTTCTTT
>TRBV30|TRBJ1-3|16|.|.
CAWSPTVLFSGNTIYF
TGTGCCTGGAGTCCTACAGTGCTGTTCTCTGGAAACACCATATATTTT
>TRBV5-1|TRBJ2-2|18|.|TRBD2
CASSLALAGGPDTGELFF
TGCGCCAGCAGCTTGGCACTAGCGGGAGGGCCCGACACCGGGGAGCTGTTTTTT
>TRBV27|TRBJ2-1|15|.|.
CASSLTGTYNNEQFF
TGTGCCAGCAGTTTAACCGGGACTTACAACAATGAGCAGTTCTTC
>TRBV5-6|TRBJ2-7|14|.|.
CASSLMGDTYEQYF
TGTGCCAGCAGCTTGATGGGGGACACCTACGAGCAGTACTTC
>TRBV5-1|TRBJ2-1|17|.|TRBD2
CASSLVPGTSGFNEQFF
TGCGCCAGCAGCTTGGTACCCGGGACTAGCGGATTCAATGAGCAGTTCTTC
>TRBV4-3|TRBJ2-1|18|.|TRBD2
CASSQAAPGLQTYNEQFF
TGCGCCAGCAGCCAGGCGGCACCGGGACTACAAACCTACAATGAGCAGTTCTTC
>TRBV3-1/TRBV3-2|TRBJ2-1|15|once|TRBD2
CASTLSGRGYNEQFF
TGTGCCAGCACCTTAAGCGGGAGGGGTTACAATGAGCAGTTCTTC
>TRBV19|TRBJ2-1|13|.|.
CASSIGVSIEQFF
TGTGCCAGTAGTATAGGTGTTAGCATTGAGCAGTTCTTC
>TRBV9|TRBJ2-3|17|.|.
CASSSPLGGGQTDTQYF
TGTGCCAGCAGCTCACCGTTGGGGGGGGGCCAGACAGATACGCAGTATTTT
>TRBV27|TRBJ2-3|16|few|TRBD2
CASSQLAGGPGDTQYF
TGTGCCAGCAGTCAACTAGCGGGAGGGCCAGGGGATACGCAGTATTTT
>TRBV3-1/TRBV3-2|TRBJ2-1|18|.|TRBD2
CASSLGLAGVGSYNEQFF
TGTGCCAGCAGCCTCGGACTAGCGGGAGTTGGTTCCTACAATGAGCAGTTCTTC
>TRBV30|TRBJ2-1|17|.|TRBD2
CAWSRLGVREVSNEQFF
TGTGCCTGGAGCCGGCTTGGGGTGCGGGAGGTTAGCAATGAGCAGTTCTTC
>TRBV6-4|TRBJ2-5|19|.|TRBD2
CASSGTGFLLAGVIETQYF
TGTGCCAGCAGTGGCACAGGGTTCTTACTAGCGGGAGTAATCGAGACCCAGTACTTC
>TRBV7-9|TRBJ2-7|16|.|.
CASSSQRGPLSYEQYF
TGTGCCAGCAGCTCTCAACGAGGGCCCCTCTCCTACGAGCAGTACTTC
>TRBV6-4|TRBJ2-2|16|once|.
CASRLQPGLNTGELFF
TGTGCCAGCAGACTCCAGCCGGGACTGAACACCGGGGAGCTGTTTTTT
>TRBV6-2/TRBV6-3|TRBJ1-2|17|.|.
CASSYGSPAPGDDGYTF
TGTGCCAGCAGTTACGGGTCTCCGGCCCCAGGGGACGATGGCTACACCTTC
>TRBV6-2/TRBV6-3|TRBJ1-6|16|.|.
CASSLSGSSYNSPLHF
TGTGCCAGCAGTTTATCCGGGAGCTCCTATAATTCACCCCTCCACTTT
>TRBV7-9|TRBJ2-7|14|.|.
CASSLVLGAYEQYF
TGTGCCAGCAGCCTAGTTTTAGGGGCCTACGAGCAGTACTTC
>TRBV3-1/TRBV3-2|TRBJ1-1|15|.|.
CASSQGGRRNTEAFF
TGTGCCAGCAGCCAAGGGGGCAGAAGGAACACTGAAGCTTTCTTT
>TRBV15|TRBJ2-1|16|.|TRBD2
CATRVGTSGAYNEQFF
TGTGCCACCAGAGTTGGGACTAGCGGGGCCTACAATGAGCAGTTCTTC
>TRBV6-6|TRBJ2-3|18|.|TRBD1
CASSPIGTGPPGTDTQYF
TGTGCCAGCAGTCCGATCGGGACAGGGCCCCCTGGCACAGATACGCAGTATTTT
>TRBV6-6|TRBJ1-1|11|.|.
CASSSYTEAFF
TGTGCCAGCAGCTCCTACACTGAAGCTTTCTTT
>TRBV2|TRBJ1-4|14|.|.
CASSYDRLDEKLFF
TGTGCCAGCAGTTACGACAGATTGGATGAAAAACTGTTTTTT
>TRBV24-1|TRBJ2-3|16|.|TRBD2
CATSGGTSGITDTQYF
TGTGCCACCAGTGGCGGGACTAGCGGGATCACAGATACGCAGTATTTT
>TRBV5-1|TRBJ2-7|17|.|TRBD2
CASSFEGAGGPLDEQYF
TGCGCCAGCAGCTTCGAGGGGGCGGGAGGGCCTTTAGACGAGCAGTACTTC
>TRBV9|TRBJ1-1|15|.|.
CASSVAQGASTEAFF
TGTGCCAGCAGCGTAGCGCAGGGCGCTTCCACTGAAGCTTTCTTT
>TRBV7-2|TRBJ2-7|14|once|.
CASSRRGRSYEQYF
TGTGCCAGCAGTCGGCGGGGAAGGTCCTACGAGCAGTACTTC
>TRBV6-1|TRBJ1-2|14|many|TRBD1
CASSESGQTYGYTF
TGTGCCAGCAGTGAGTCGGGACAGACCTATGGCTACACCTTC
>TRBV5-1|TRBJ2-5|15|.|TRBD2
CASTPFAGGGETQYF
TGCGCCAGTACCCCATTCGCGGGAGGCGGCGAGACCCAGTACTTC
>TRBV11-3|TRBJ1-2|13|.|.
CASSSSGVGGYTF
TGTGCCAGCAGCTCTTCAGGGGTCGGGGGCTACACCTTC
>TRBV5-8|TRBJ2-5|16|.|TRBD1
CASSLAGQGAEETQYF
TGTGCCAGCAGCTTGGCGGGACAGGGGGCGGAAGAGACCCAGTACTTC
>TRBV5-1|TRBJ1-1|12|.|TRBD1
CASSLTDREPFF
TGCGCCAGCAGCTTGACGGACAGGGAACCTTTCTTT
>TRBV11-2|TRBJ1-2|14|.|.
CASSLGQGLSGYTF
TGTGCCAGCAGCTTAGGTCAGGGATTGAGTGGCTACACCTTC
>TRBV6-4|TRBJ2-1|16|.|TRBD2
CASSDSTSGGADEQFF
TGTGCCAGCAGTGACTCGACTAGCGGGGGGGCCGATGAGCAGTTCTTC
>TRBV5-1|TRBJ1-1|14|.|.
CASSSHSGRADAFF
TGCGCCAGCAGCTCGCACTCGGGCAGGGCGGACGCTTTCTTT
>TRBV6-5|TRBJ1-2|12|.|TRBD1
CASSRQGRGYTF
TGTGCCAGCAGCCGACAGGGCCGTGGCTACACCTTC
>TRBV5-1|TRBJ2-2|16|.|TRBD2
CASSLMAGVGTGELFF
TGCGCCAGCAGCTTGATGGCGGGAGTTGGCACCGGGGAGCTGTTTTTT
>TRBV2|TRBJ1-3|15|once|TRBD1
CASRRDRARGNTIYF
TGTGCCAGCAGGAGGGACAGGGCTCGGGGAAACACCATATATTTT
>TRBV15|TRBJ1-1|16|.|TRBD1
CATSRAVGQGLTEAFF
TGTGCCACCAGCAGAGCGGTTGGACAGGGACTCACTGAAGCTTTCTTT
>TRBV19|TRBJ1-5|15|.|TRBD1
CASSGRDRDNQPQHF
TGTGCCAGTAGTGGAAGGGACAGGGACAATCAGCCCCAGCATTTT
>TRBV5-1|TRBJ2-1|18|.|.
CASSLALGGAGAGGEQFF
TGCGCCAGCAGCTTGGCTCTGGGTGGGGCGGGCGCCGGGGGTGAGCAGTTCTTC
>TRBV7-7|TRBJ1-3|15|once|.
CASSSAEGSGNTIYF
TGTGCCAGCAGCTCGGCGGAAGGCTCTGGAAACACCATATATTTT
>TRBV7-8|TRBJ2-1|14|.|.
CASSLAGGYNEQFF
TGTGCCAGCAGCTTAGCAGGCGGCTACAATGAGCAGTTCTTC
>TRBV3-1/TRBV3-2|TRBJ1-1|15|few|TRBD1
CASTRGTGGRTEAFF
TGTGCCAGCACCCGAGGGACAGGGGGCAGGACTGAAGCTTTCTTT
>TRBV19|TRBJ2-1|15|.|.
CASSIVRDSYNEQFF
TGTGCCAGTAGTATCGTCAGGGACTCCTACAATGAGCAGTTCTTC
>TRBV4-2|TRBJ2-3|17|.|TRBD2
CASSLTPAGVLTDTQYF
TGTGCCAGCAGCTTGACCCCAGCGGGAGTTTTAACAGATACGCAGTATTTT
>TRBV7-9|TRBJ2-2|16|.|.
CASSLAAGLNTGELFF
TGTGCCAGCAGCTTAGCGGCAGGTCTGAACACCGGGGAGCTGTTTTTT